Presented here are 10 T cell receptor beta chains from one specimen sequenced in a study of blood T cell repertoires in COVID-19 (dated by TCRdb to 2019 to 2021). Library construction relied on the immunoSEQ multiplex PCR assay. The clones in this table, taken by TCRdb from immuneACCESS, are in-frame only. Not every clone is retained; where verified, under half of the shortfall comes from an unresolved V gene, and the cause of the rest is unknown. The sample has over 150,000 clones on record, roughly four fifths of them singletons. 10% to 15% of the sample goes to the ten largest clones. The material sequenced was PBMCs or T cells enriched from blood (not recorded which). These receptor sequences come from a man aged 35-49 years who had recovered from COVID-19.

The rearrangement links TRBV5-1 to TRBJ2-3; 8 bases map to TRBD1. This CDR3 comprises 13 residues. Germline V gene data show CDR1 as SGHRS and CDR2 as YFSETQ. The ends lost 7 bases at V and 1 base at J; junction bases unmatched: 2. The CDR3 bases are TGCGCCAGCTCGGACAGGGGCACAGATACGCAGTATTTT. Translation gives CASSDRGTDTQYF.

The J gene is TRBJ2-5, the V gene TRBV11-2, with TRBD2 matching 10 bases. CDR3 length: 17 residues. J was trimmed by 0 bases and V by 1 base; bases with no gene match: 5. Germline CDR1 reads SGHAT; CDR2 reads FQNNGV. CDR3 DNA sequence: TGTGCCAGCAGCTTAGGGGCTAGCGGGAGTGACCAAGAGACCCAGTACTTC. It translates to CASSLGASGSDQETQYF.

The chain joins TRBV30 to TRBJ1-2; D is undetermined. The CDR3 is 14 amino acids. V dropped 5 bases and J dropped 1 base, with 14 bases sitting between them. Germline V gives CDR1 GTSNPN, CDR2 SVGIG (reference sequence). DNA of the CDR3: TGTGCCTGGGCCCCGCCGGGGTATAACTATGGCTACACCTTC. Translated: CAWAPPGYNYGYTF. Complete variable domain (other parts from reference TRBV30 and TRBJ1-2): SQTIHQWPATLVQPVGSPLSLECTVEGTSNPNLYWYRQAAGRGLQLLFYSVGIGQISSEVPQNLSASRPQDRQFILSSKKLLLSDSGFYLCAWAPPGYNYGYTFGSGTRLTVV.

This chain joins TRBV6-2 or TRBV6-3 and TRBJ2-7; D is possibly TRBD2 (5 bases). CDR1 MNHEY and CDR2 SVGEGT come from the germline V gene. The CDR3 totals 13 residues. V was cut by 2 bases and J by 6 bases, with 11 bases left in between. DNA for the CDR3: TGTGCCAGCAGTTACAATCCGGAGGCCGAGCAGTACGTC. It translates to CASSYNPEAEQYV.

This chain connects TRBV28 to TRBJ1-2, with a tentative D call TRBD1 (5 bases). V was pared by 8 bases and J by 4 bases, with 14 bases between. Germline V gives CDR1 MDHEN, CDR2 SYDVKM. This CDR3 comprises 13 residues. The CDR3 region has the DNA TGTGCCAGCTTTCAATCAGGGCGCTATGGCTACACCTTC. Amino acids: CASFQSGRYGYTF.

This clone has only one observation. The chain carries TRBV6-5 and TRBJ1-2, with 9 bases fitting TRBD1. The ends lost 7 bases at V and 6 bases at J; junction bases unmatched: 9. The CDR3 is 14 amino acids. Germline V gene sequence: CDR1 MNHEY, CDR2 SVGAGI. CDR3 in DNA: TGTGCCAGCACCAACGCGGGACAGGGTAATGGCTACACCTTC. This gives the protein CASTNAGQGNGYTF.

This clone appeared a few times. In DNA, the CDR3 is TGTGCCAGCAGCTACAGGGTGGGCACCGGGGAGCTGTTTTTT. Translating gives CASSYRVGTGELFF. The chain couples TRBV9 to TRBJ2-2; D may be TRBD1 (6 bases). Germline CDR1 is SGDLS and CDR2 is YYNGEE. The V and J ends lost 4 bases and 4 bases respectively, with 11 bases between them. The CDR3 contains 14 residues.

DNA for the CDR3: TGTGCCTGGAGTCCCACGGGACTAGCTCGCGAGCAGTACTTC. Translated: CAWSPTGLAREQYF. The rearrangement joins TRBV30 to TRBJ2-7; TRBD2 agrees at 9 bases. Germline CDR1 GTSNPN, CDR2 SVGIG (reference sequence). This CDR3 is built from 14 residues. J gave up 6 bases and V 2 bases, and 8 bases lay outside the gene matches. Variable domain in full (rest from reference TRBV30 and TRBJ2-7): SQTIHQWPATLVQPVGSPLSLECTVEGTSNPNLYWYRQAAGRGLQLLFYSVGIGQISSEVPQNLSASRPQDRQFILSSKKLLLSDSGFYLCAWSPTGLAREQYFGPGTRLTVT.

The V call is TRBV10-3, the J call TRBJ2-3, with D maybe TRBD2 (5 bases). V was pared by 11 bases and J by 4 bases, with 19 bases between. The CDR3 extends over 14 amino acids. Looked up from germline, CDR1 is ENHRY and CDR2 is SYGVKD. The CDR3 loop is CASNPTVGADTQYF. CDR3 DNA sequence: TGTGCCTCGAACCCGACCGTCGGGGCAGATACGCAGTATTTT.

The chain joins TRBV2 to TRBJ2-3, with 8 nucleotides matching TRBD2. Germline-derived CDR1 and CDR2 are SNHLY and FYNNEI. The CDR3 is 18 amino acids. V was pared by 2 bases and J by 2 bases, with 12 bases of the junction left unmatched. The CDR3: CASSETSGRTAHTDTQYF. The CDR3 region has the DNA TGTGCCAGCAGTGAAACCAGCGGGAGAACCGCCCACACAGATACGCAGTATTTT.